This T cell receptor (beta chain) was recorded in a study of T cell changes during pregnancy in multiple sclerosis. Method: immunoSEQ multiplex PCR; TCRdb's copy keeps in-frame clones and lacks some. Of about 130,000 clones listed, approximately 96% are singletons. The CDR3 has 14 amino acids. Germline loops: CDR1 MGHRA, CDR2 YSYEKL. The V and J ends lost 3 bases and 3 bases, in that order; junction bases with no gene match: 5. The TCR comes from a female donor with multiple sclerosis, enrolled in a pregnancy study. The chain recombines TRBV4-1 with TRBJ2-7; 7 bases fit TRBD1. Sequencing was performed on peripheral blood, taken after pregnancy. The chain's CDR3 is CASSHARQGYEQYF. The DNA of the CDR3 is TGCGCCAGCAGCCACGCTCGACAGGGCTACGAGCAGTACTTC.